This T cell receptor beta chain is from a study of vaccination effects on CD4 cells after COVID-19. Study background: The median interval between the second dose and post-vaccine sampling was 72 days.

Study results and caveats: In vaccinees who were healthy, merely 1 out of 255 vaccine-induced clones cross-reacted with common cold coronaviruses. Marked clonal contraction was seen in infection- and vaccine-induced clones late after vaccination.

To note about this clone: Its antigen remains unidentified.

Antigen-specific CD4+ T cells were first expanded with viral peptide pools by the ViraFEST assay and only then sequenced. With approximately ten days of culture completed, CD4+ T cells were isolated. Participants were vaccinated with two doses of either the BNT162b2 or mRNA-1273 vaccine. Recipients of the vaccine had no prior SARS-CoV-2 infection and negative nucleocapsid antibodies. V was trimmed by 3 bases and J by 0 bases, leaving 23 bases between them. Looked up from germline, CDR1 is SGDLS and CDR2 is YYNGEE. The CDR3 totals 19 residues. Data came from immunoSEQ multiplex PCR; TCRdb stores just in-frame clones and leaves some out. The table shows 55,000 to 70,000 clones, with less than 80% occurring only once.

This chain connects TRBV9 to TRBJ2-3; a possible D gene is TRBD1 (6 bases). The sequences come from CD4+ T cells from PBMCs cultured with HCoV-OC43 spike peptides, collected after COVID-19 vaccination. Sample subset: HCoV-OC43 spike overlapping peptide pool stimulation. The receptor comes from a human donor who received a COVID-19 vaccine. CDR3 protein: CASSERDIWGITSTDTQYF. CDR3 DNA: TGTGCCAGCAGCGAACGGGACATATGGGGAATAACTAGCACAGATACGCAGTATTTT.